These 17 T cell receptor beta chains were sequenced from one sample in a study of cytomegalovirus exposure and HLA in healthy donors. The PCR ran on 60 Vbeta and 13 Jbeta primers. Profiled with immunoSEQ multiplex PCR; TCRdb holds only in-frame clones, not every one. The sample yields some 120,000 clones, approximately 8.6% seen once. The sequencing input was PBMCs. Every receptor here comes from a woman between 40 and 50 years old in good health and CMV-seropositive.

This clone was detected a few times. The gene calls are TRBV7-2 and TRBJ2-1, with 7 bases matching TRBD2. The CDR3 is made up of 15 amino acids. The V gene's germline CDR1 is SGHTA and CDR2 FQGNSA. Losses at the gene ends were 0 bases for V and 2 bases for J; bases not matched to a gene: 1. CDR3 protein: CASSLAGGTYNEQFF. The CDR3 DNA follows: TGTGCCAGCAGCTTAGCGGGGGGGACCTACAATGAGCAGTTCTTC.

This clone turned up a few times. This sequence joins TRBV30 and TRBJ1-2; D is ambiguous. V was cut by 5 bases and J by 4 bases, with 11 bases left in between. The CDR3 has 12 residues. CDR1 is GTSNPN, CDR2 SVGIG, per germline (reference sequence). The CDR3: CAWGFGGYGYTF. The CDR3 DNA reads TGTGCCTGGGGGTTCGGAGGCTATGGCTACACCTTC.

This clone has just a few counts. Other DNA sequences from this sample encode an identical CDR3 as well. The chain recombines TRBV7-6 with TRBJ2-1; 13 bases align to TRBD2. The CDR3 is 19 amino acids. CDR1 SGHVS and CDR2 FNYEAQ come from the germline V gene. The V segment lost 4 bases and the J segment 7 bases; nucleotides outside the gene matches: 16. CDR3 amino acids: CASSSPGLAGLLTGNEQFF. The CDR3 DNA reads TGTGCCAGCAGCTCCCCGGGACTAGCGGGGCTCCTAACGGGTAATGAGCAGTTCTTC.

The rearrangement links TRBV10-3 to TRBJ1-2; TRBD1 matches 8 bases. The V gene end was trimmed by 5 bases and the J gene end by 7 bases; junction bases not matched to a gene: 6. Germline V CDR1 and CDR2: ENHRY, SYGVKD. The CDR3 consists of 13 residues. CDR3 coding DNA: TGTGCCATCAGTCCGGACAGGGTGAGTGGCTACACCTTC. Translating it yields CAISPDRVSGYTF.

This clone was counted between two and nine times. This chain joins TRBV4-1 and TRBJ1-2; TRBD1 agrees at 8 bases. Per the germline V gene, CDR1 is MGHRA and CDR2 is YSYEKL. With V trimmed by 3 bases and J by 8 bases, 14 bases remained unmatched. The CDR3 spans 16 residues. CDR3 in DNA: TGCGCCAGCAGCCAGAGACAGGGGTGGGATGCTCGGGGCTACACCTTC. It is translated as CASSQRQGWDARGYTF.

This clone appeared a few times. V gene TRBV7-8 combines with J gene TRBJ2-3, with TRBD1 identical over 9 bases. Trimming at V came to 5 bases and at J to 2 bases, leaving 5 bases not matched to a gene. The CDR3 covers 15 residues. Germline lookup yields CDR1 SGHVS and CDR2 FQNEAQ. CDR3 in amino acids: CASSPRTGATDTQYF. CDR3 bases: TGTGCCAGCAGCCCTCGGACAGGGGCCACAGATACGCAGTATTTT.

The V call is TRBV30, the J call TRBJ1-1; 11 bases agree with TRBD1. The V and J ends lost 3 bases and 4 bases, in that order; junction bases with no gene match: 1. Germline CDR1 and CDR2: GTSNPN and SVGIG (reference sequence). This CDR3 is 13 amino acids long. The CDR3 spells CAWRGTGGTEAFF. DNA of the CDR3: TGTGCCTGGAGGGGGACAGGGGGCACTGAAGCTTTCTTT.

The V call is TRBV15, the J call TRBJ2-5; D is perhaps TRBD2 (6 bases). Looked up from germline, CDR1 is LNHNV and CDR2 is YYDKDF (reference sequence). Deletions cut 0 bases from V and 11 bases from J, with 19 bases between. CDR3 size: 15 residues. CDR3 nucleotide sequence: TGTGCCACCAGCAGAGATCGGGGGATTACGAAGGAGCAGTACTTC. Translating gives CATSRDRGITKEQYF.

This clone was seen a handful of times. The chain carries TRBV10-2 and TRBJ2-2; D perhaps matches TRBD1 (8 bases). The CDR3 length is 23 residues. Germline CDR1 reads WSHSY; CDR2 reads SAAADI. The V end was cut by 6 bases, the J end by 3 bases, with 38 bases between. CDR3 sequence reads: CASRVQGGSRPEKSFKDTGELFF. The CDR3 DNA sequence: TGCGCCAGCAGGGTACAGGGGGGGTCGAGGCCGGAAAAGAGCTTTAAGGACACCGGGGAGCTGTTTTTT.

V is TRBV29-1 and J is TRBJ1-1; D unclear. V lost 2 bases, J lost 1 base, and 8 bases lay in between. The CDR3 totals 13 residues. Germline V gene lookup returns CDR1 SQVTM and CDR2 ANQGSEA. The CDR3 nucleotides read TGCAGCGTTGAACACCACAGGAACACTGAAGCTTTCTTT. Encoded protein: CSVEHHRNTEAFF.

This clone was seen only a few times. V gene TRBV7-9 combines with J gene TRBJ2-3, with 7 bases matching TRBD2. This CDR3 spans 18 amino acids. From germline, CDR1 is SEHNR and CDR2 FQNEAQ (reference sequence). V lost 1 base and J lost 9; bases outside the gene matches: 19. CDR3: CASSLGVTQAIRGVTQYF. The CDR3 DNA sequence: TGTGCCAGCAGCTTAGGTGTCACACAGGCGATCCGGGGGGTGACGCAGTATTTT.

This clone has at least ten counts. This sequence joins TRBV30 and TRBJ2-5, with 11 positions matching TRBD2. The CDR3 is 14 residues long. J lost 4 bases, V lost 8 bases, and 9 bases had no gene match. The germline V gene has CDR1 GTSNPN and CDR2 SVGIG (reference sequence). CDR3 in amino acids: CAQTTSGGGETQYF. The CDR3 DNA reads as TGTGCCCAAACTACTAGCGGGGGTGGAGAGACCCAGTACTTC.

This clone was seen a few times. V gene TRBV2 combines with J gene TRBJ2-7, with 7 bases aligning to TRBD1. The CDR3 has 15 amino acids. From germline, CDR1 is SNHLY and CDR2 FYNNEI. The J segment lost 2 bases and the V segment lost 2 bases, leaving 6 bases of the junction unmatched. DNA of the CDR3: TGTGCCAGCAGTGAAAGGACAGGAGAAACCTACGAGCAGTACTTC. Its protein is CASSERTGETYEQYF.

This clone was counted only a few times. The chain uses TRBV10-3 and TRBJ1-1; TRBD1 aligns across 8 bases. V shed 7 bases and J 4 bases; nucleotides not matched to a gene: 14. The CDR3 is 16 residues long. Germline V lookup: CDR1 ENHRY, CDR2 SYGVKD. The CDR3, as DNA: TGTGCCATCACCCGAGGACAGGGAGGGAGGAGCACTGAAGCTTTCTTT. It is translated as CAITRGQGGRSTEAFF.

This clone was recorded a few times. Here the CDR3 DNA reads TGTGCCAGCAAAGGAGTAAACGAGCAGTACTTC. Amino acid sequence: CASKGVNEQYF. The V gene is TRBV6-5, the J gene TRBJ2-7; unclear D gene. The CDR3 runs to 11 residues. V lost 7 bases and J lost 5, with 9 bases in between. Germline V gene lookup returns CDR1 MNHEY and CDR2 SVGAGI.

This clone was seen a few times. The chain joins TRBV2 to TRBJ1-2, with 7 bases fitting TRBD1. The germline V gene has CDR1 SNHLY and CDR2 FYNNEI. V lost 4 bases and J lost 8; bases outside the gene matches: 4. The CDR3 consists of 12 residues. The CDR3 DNA sequence: TGTGCCAGCAGTGGACAGGGCGGAGGCTACACCTTC. Translated, it gives CASSGQGGGYTF.

V usage is TRBV19 and J usage is TRBJ1-6; a weak D match, TRBD1 (6 bases). Germline CDR1 is LNHDA and CDR2 is SQIVND (reference sequence). The V end was cut by 2 bases, the J end by 7 bases, with 18 bases between. This CDR3 contains 17 residues. This CDR3 reads CASSIPTGGQWNSPLHF. CDR3 bases: TGTGCCAGTAGTATACCCACCGGGGGGCAGTGGAATTCACCCCTCCACTTT.